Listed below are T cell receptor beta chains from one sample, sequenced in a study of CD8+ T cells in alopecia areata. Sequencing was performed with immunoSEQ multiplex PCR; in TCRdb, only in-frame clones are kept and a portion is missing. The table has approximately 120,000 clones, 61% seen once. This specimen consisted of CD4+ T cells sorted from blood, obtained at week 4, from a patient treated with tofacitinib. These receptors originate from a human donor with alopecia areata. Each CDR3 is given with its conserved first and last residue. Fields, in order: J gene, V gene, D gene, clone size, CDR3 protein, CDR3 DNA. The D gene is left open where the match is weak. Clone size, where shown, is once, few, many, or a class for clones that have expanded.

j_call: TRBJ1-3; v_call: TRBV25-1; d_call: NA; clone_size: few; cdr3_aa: CASRGSGNTIYF; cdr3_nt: TGTGCCAGCAGGGGTTCTGGAAACACCATATATTTT
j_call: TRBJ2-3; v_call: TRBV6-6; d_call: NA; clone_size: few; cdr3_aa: CASSGASADTQYF; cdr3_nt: TGTGCCAGCAGTGGAGCGTCAGCAGATACGCAGTATTTT
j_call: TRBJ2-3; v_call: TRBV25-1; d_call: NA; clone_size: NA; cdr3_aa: CASSEYIPDTQYF; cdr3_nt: TGTGCCAGCAGTGAATATATCCCCGATACGCAGTATTTT
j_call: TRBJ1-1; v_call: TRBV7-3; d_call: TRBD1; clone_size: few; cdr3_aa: CASSLTSGQGRPEAFF; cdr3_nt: TGTGCCAGCAGCTTAACGTCGGGACAGGGGAGACCTGAAGCTTTCTTT
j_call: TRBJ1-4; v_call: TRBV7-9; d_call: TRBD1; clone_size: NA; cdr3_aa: CASSGGTGDEKLFF; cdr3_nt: TGTGCCAGCAGCGGGGGGACAGGGGATGAAAAACTGTTTTTT
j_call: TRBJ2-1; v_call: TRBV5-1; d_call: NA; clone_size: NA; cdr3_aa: CASSLEGSSYNEQFF; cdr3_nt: TGCGCCAGCAGCTTGGAAGGGAGCTCCTACAATGAGCAGTTCTTC
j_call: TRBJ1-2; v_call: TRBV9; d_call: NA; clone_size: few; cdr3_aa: CASSAQADYGYTF; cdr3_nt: TGTGCCAGCAGCGCACAGGCGGACTATGGCTACACCTTC
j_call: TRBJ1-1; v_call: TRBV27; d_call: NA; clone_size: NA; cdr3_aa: CASSSYRVNTEAFF; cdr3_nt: TGTGCCAGCAGTTCATACAGGGTGAACACTGAAGCTTTCTTT
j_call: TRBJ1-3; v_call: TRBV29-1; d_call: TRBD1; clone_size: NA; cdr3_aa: CSVSGQGPGNTIYF; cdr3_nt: TGCAGCGTTAGCGGACAGGGGCCTGGAAACACCATATATTTT
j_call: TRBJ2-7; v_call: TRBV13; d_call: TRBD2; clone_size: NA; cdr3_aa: CASSLAPGTSGSSALSREQYF; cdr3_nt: TGTGCCAGCAGCCTTGCCCCCGGGACTAGCGGGAGCTCTGCCCTTTCGAGGGAGCAGTACTTC
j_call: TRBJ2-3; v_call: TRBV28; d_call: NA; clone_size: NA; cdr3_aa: CASSFSDTQYF; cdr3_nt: TGTGCCAGCAGTTTCTCGGATACGCAGTATTTT
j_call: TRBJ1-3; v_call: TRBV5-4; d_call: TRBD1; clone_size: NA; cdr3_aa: CASSADRGHGNTIYF; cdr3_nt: TGTGCCAGCAGCGCGGACAGGGGGCATGGAAACACCATATATTTT
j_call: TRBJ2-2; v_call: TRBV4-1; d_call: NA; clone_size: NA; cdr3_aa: CASSQERVGDTGELFF; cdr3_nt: TGCGCCAGCAGCCAAGAAAGGGTTGGGGACACCGGGGAGCTGTTTTTT
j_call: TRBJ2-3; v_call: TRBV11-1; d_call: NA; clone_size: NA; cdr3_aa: CASSSGLTDMQYF; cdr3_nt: TGTGCCAGCAGCTCGGGTCTCACAGATATGCAGTATTTT
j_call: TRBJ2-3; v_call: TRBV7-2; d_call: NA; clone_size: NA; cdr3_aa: CASSYAGGRDTQYF; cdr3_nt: TGTGCCAGCAGCTATGCAGGCGGCCGCGATACGCAGTATTTT
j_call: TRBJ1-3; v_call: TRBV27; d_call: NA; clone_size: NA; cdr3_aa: CASSLTGPVGGNTIYF; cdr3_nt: TGTGCCAGCAGTCTTACAGGCCCCGTTGGAGGAAACACCATATATTTT